This entry concerns a single T cell receptor (beta chain). No antigen is known for it. This PCR relied on a set of 60 Vbeta primers and 13 Jbeta primers. In the study's own analysis: Later reanalysis found approximately 76 million unique TCR beta chains, about 11 million of them shared. Clones were sequenced by immunoSEQ multiplex PCR, and TCRdb holds only the in-frame ones, with some missing. The V and J calls and clone size were taken over from that table, and D and trimming were inferred from the DNA. The sample contains around 170,000 clones, approximately 80% of which appear only once. The record originates from a study of cytomegalovirus exposure and HLA in healthy donors. Overall study findings and caveats: Cytomegalovirus association was listed for about 150 TCR beta chains.

This clonotype originated in a man younger than 35 in good health and CMV-seronegative. The sequenced sample was PBMCs.

The CDR3 reads CASRGQGGTEAFF. The CDR3 region has the DNA TGTGCCAGCAGAGGACAGGGGGGCACTGAAGCTTTCTTT. V and J are TRBV28 and TRBJ1-1, with 10 bases fitting TRBD1. This CDR3 comprises 13 residues. V was clipped by 6 bases and J by 4 bases; unmatched bases: 2. CDR1 is MDHEN and CDR2 is SYDVKM in the germline V gene. Complete variable domain (other parts from reference TRBV28 and TRBJ1-1): DVKVTQSSRYLVKRTGEKVFLECVQDMDHENMFWYRQDPGLGLRLIYFSYDVKMKEKGDIPEGYSVSREKKERFSLILESASTNQTSMYLCASRGQGGTEAFFGQGTRLTVV.